This TCR beta chain emerged from a study of blood T cell repertoires in COVID-19. In the study overall: The samples span acute and convalescent COVID-19 from the United States, Italy and Spain.

Symptom resolution, clearance, or two negative PCRs marked donors in Cohort 3 as recovered. This clone was observed a few times. V was pared by 10 bases and J by 6 bases, with 18 bases between. This CDR3 contains 13 residues. Germline CDR1 LNHDA, CDR2 SQIVND (reference sequence). The table came from immunoSEQ multiplex PCR; TCRdb's copy has only in-frame clones and leaves some out. The table records about 220,000 clones, 84% of them present only once. Sequencing was carried out using PBMCs or T cells enriched from blood (not recorded which). V is TRBV19 and J is TRBJ1-1, with D unresolved. The TCR was taken from a woman in her 40s who had recovered from COVID-19. CDR3 sequence: CATGDPNIAEAFF. CDR3 nucleotide sequence: TGTGCCACCGGAGATCCTAATATTGCTGAAGCTTTCTTT.